This TCR beta chain was identified in a study of control samples from healthy donors and cancer patients. Some clones are missing from TCRdb's copy, which holds only in-frame ones; the method was immunoSEQ multiplex PCR. The table lists some 28,000 clones, about 86% of them singletons. V dropped 2 bases and J dropped 2 bases, with 0 bases sitting between them. Per the germline V gene, CDR1 is LNHDA and CDR2 is SQIVND (reference sequence). This CDR3 contains 12 residues. Sequencing was done on a sample of PBMCs. This receptor was identified in a woman between 40 and 55 years old with lung cancer. The chain links TRBV19 to TRBJ1-4; unclear D gene. The CDR3 sequence: CASSITNEKLFF. The CDR3 coding sequence is TGTGCCAGTAGTATAACTAATGAAAAACTGTTTTTT.